This T cell receptor (beta chain) appears in the sequencing data of a study of blood T cell repertoires in COVID-19. TCRdb keeps only in-frame clones here, not all; method: immunoSEQ multiplex PCR. The top ten clones hold 1.9% of a sample with around 170,000 clones, 89% of them seen once. This receptor was obtained from a young man who had recovered from COVID-19. Sequenced sample: peripheral blood.

The CDR3 bases are TGTGCCAGTAGTGGGCCCTACTATGGCTACACCTTC. This codes for CASSGPYYGYTF. The V and J genes are TRBV19 and TRBJ1-2, with D uncertain. V was shortened by 5 bases and J by 3 bases, with 7 bases between the two germline ends. There are 12 residues in the CDR3. The germline gives CDR1 LNHDA, CDR2 SQIVND (reference sequence).